The clone carrying this T cell receptor beta chain came up many times. These data are taken from a study of blood T cell repertoires in COVID-19. Trimming at V came to 3 bases and at J to 3 bases, leaving 1 base not matched to a gene. The CDR3 has 13 residues. Germline CDR1 reads SGHTA; CDR2 reads FQGNSA. Here immunoSEQ multiplex PCR was the method, and the copy in TCRdb shows in-frame clones only, minus some. Here the sample spans some 100,000 clones, 84% being singletons. The origin of this receptor is a woman in her sixties or seventies with acute or convalescent COVID-19. The specimen sequenced was peripheral blood. J is TRBJ2-5 and V is TRBV7-2; 7 positions match TRBD1. CDR3 DNA: TGTGCCAGCAGCTTCGGGACAGAAGAGACCCAGTACTTC. This encodes CASSFGTEETQYF.